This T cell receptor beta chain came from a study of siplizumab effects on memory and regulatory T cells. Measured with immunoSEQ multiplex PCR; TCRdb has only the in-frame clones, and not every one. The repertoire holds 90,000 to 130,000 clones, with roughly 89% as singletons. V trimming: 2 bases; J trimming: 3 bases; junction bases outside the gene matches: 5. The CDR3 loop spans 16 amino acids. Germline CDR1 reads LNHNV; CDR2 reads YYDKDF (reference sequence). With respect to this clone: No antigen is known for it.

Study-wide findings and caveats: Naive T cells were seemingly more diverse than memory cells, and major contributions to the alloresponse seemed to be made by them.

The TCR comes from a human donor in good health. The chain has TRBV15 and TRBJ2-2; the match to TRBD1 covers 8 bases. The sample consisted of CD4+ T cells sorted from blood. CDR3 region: CATSRQQGADTGELFF. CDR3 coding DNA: TGTGCCACCAGCAGACAGCAGGGGGCCGACACCGGGGAGCTGTTTTTT.